These 23 T cell receptor beta chains share one sample of origin, sequenced in a study of T cell responses to AZD1222 COVID-19 vaccine. Generated by immunoSEQ multiplex PCR, the TCRdb table keeps only in-frame clones and is missing some. The sample records 66,000 or so clones, roughly 84% being singletons. The starting material was peripheral blood, obtained on day 0 of AZD1222 vaccination. The receptors here all came from an adult in good health.

The genes are TRBV2 and TRBJ1-4, with TRBD1 matching 7 bases. The V gene end was trimmed by 6 bases and the J gene end by 6 bases; junction bases not matched to a gene: 7. The CDR3 consists of 14 residues. The germline V gene has CDR1 SNHLY and CDR2 FYNNEI. The CDR3 loop reads CASSLRGTYEKLFF. CDR3 bases: TGTGCCAGCAGCCTCAGGGGGACTTATGAAAAACTGTTTTTT.

The chain is built from TRBV6-5 and TRBJ2-7; no reliable D call. The V gene lost 0 bases and the J gene lost 3 bases, with 12 bases spanning the gap. The CDR3 contains 15 residues. Germline V CDR1 and CDR2: MNHEY, SVGAGI. CDR3 DNA sequence: TGTGCCAGCAGTTACTCATCCGGTAGAGTCTACGAGCAGTACTTC. Its translation: CASSYSSGRVYEQYF.

The CDR3, as DNA: TGCGCCAGCAAGAAAGAACCGAACACTGAAGCTTTCTTT. Encoded protein: CASKKEPNTEAFF. J is TRBJ1-1 and V is TRBV5-1; D unresolved. Looked up from germline, CDR1 is SGHRS and CDR2 is YFSETQ. The CDR3 spans 13 residues. V was cut by 6 bases and J by 1 base, with 10 bases left in between.

The chain employs TRBV7-2 and TRBJ1-2; D is ambiguous. Trimming removed 1 base at V and 4 bases at J, with 10 bases between. Germline assignment: CDR1 SGHTA and CDR2 FQGNSA. The CDR3 contains 14 residues. The CDR3 spells CASSLGGVPYGYTF. CDR3 coding DNA: TGTGCCAGCAGCTTAGGTGGAGTCCCCTATGGCTACACCTTC.

This clone was observed a single time. This chain connects TRBV5-1 to TRBJ2-4, with D unclear. Trimming pared 0 bases from V and 0 bases from J, leaving 10 bases between. The CDR3 loop spans 16 amino acids. Germline lookup yields CDR1 SGHRS and CDR2 YFSETQ. DNA of the CDR3: TGCGCCAGCAGCTTGGGGGTCCGTCTAGCCAAAAACATTCAGTACTTC. Amino acid sequence: CASSLGVRLAKNIQYF.

The chain employs TRBV4-2 and TRBJ2-7; 11 nucleotides agree with TRBD2. This CDR3 has 15 amino acids. Germline V gene data show CDR1 as LGHNA and CDR2 as YNFKEQ. With 0 bases clipped from V and 3 bases from J, the junction kept 1 base outside the gene matches. CDR3 sequence: CASSQDLAGGYEQYF. The DNA of the CDR3 is TGTGCCAGCAGCCAAGATCTAGCGGGGGGCTACGAGCAGTACTTC.

This chain connects TRBV19 to TRBJ1-2; tentative D call: TRBD1 (5 bases). The length of the CDR3 is 15 residues. V lost 5 bases to trimming and J lost 2 bases, with 15 bases between them. CDR1 LNHDA and CDR2 SQIVND come from the germline V gene (reference sequence). CDR3 sequence reads: CASSFGTGVNYGYTF. CDR3 nucleotides: TGTGCCAGTAGTTTCGGGACGGGGGTGAACTATGGCTACACCTTC.

This clone came up once. The chain uses TRBV6-5 and TRBJ2-7; 8 bases match TRBD1. Trimming at V came to 6 bases and at J to 1 base, leaving 5 bases not matched to a gene. The length of the CDR3 is 14 residues. Germline CDR1 is MNHEY and CDR2 is SVGAGI. Here the CDR3 DNA reads TGTGCCAGCAGCCGGGACAGGAGTTCCTACGAGCAGTACTTC. It codes for CASSRDRSSYEQYF.

This rearrangement joins TRBV14 to TRBJ2-3, with D perhaps matching TRBD1 (6 bases). CDR3 length equals 14 residues. V gave up 6 bases and J gave up 0 bases, with 10 bases separating them. Germline V gene lookup returns CDR1 SGHDN and CDR2 FVKESK. CDR3 in amino acids: CASRVQGSTDTQYF. The CDR3 region has the DNA TGTGCCAGCAGGGTACAGGGAAGCACAGATACGCAGTATTTT. Full variable domain (missing parts from reference TRBV14 and TRBJ2-3): EAGVTQFPSHSVIEKGQTVTLRCDPISGHDNLYWYRRVMGKEIKFLLHFVKESKQDESGMPNNRFLAERTGGTYSTLKVQPAELEDSGVYFCASRVQGSTDTQYFGPGTRLTVL.

V and J are TRBV7-2 and TRBJ2-1, with D unclear. This CDR3 is built from 15 residues. The germline V gene has CDR1 SGHTA and CDR2 FQGNSA. Trimming took off 5 bases at V and 3 bases at J, with 14 bases between the two ends. CDR3: CASSLEEQIYNEQFF. DNA for the CDR3: TGTGCCAGCAGCCTAGAGGAACAGATCTACAATGAGCAGTTCTTC.

The rearrangement uses TRBV5-1 and TRBJ2-2; D is uncertain. The CDR3 consists of 13 residues. Between the trimmed V and J ends, which lost 5 bases and 3 bases, there was a span of 8 bases. The V gene's germline CDR1 is SGHRS and CDR2 YFSETQ. The CDR3 loop is CASSELDTGELFF. CDR3 in DNA: TGCGCCAGCAGTGAGTTGGACACCGGGGAGCTGTTTTTT.

V gene TRBV4-1 combines with J gene TRBJ1-1; no clear D. This CDR3 is built from 16 residues. Germline V gives CDR1 MGHRA, CDR2 YSYEKL. V gave up 3 bases and J gave up 2 bases, with 16 bases separating them. In nucleotides, the CDR3 is TGCGCCAGCAGCCAGGCTGGACGTACTCTAAACACTGAAGCTTTCTTT. Protein sequence: CASSQAGRTLNTEAFF.

V gene TRBV28 combines with J gene TRBJ2-7; 8 nucleotides line up with TRBD1. This CDR3 has 14 amino acids. The junction had 6 bases not matched to a gene; V was cut back by 5 bases and J by 3 bases. Germline V gene data show CDR1 as MDHEN and CDR2 as SYDVKM. This CDR3 is CASSLRQGHYEQYF. As DNA, the CDR3 is TGTGCCAGCAGTCTAAGACAGGGGCACTACGAGCAGTACTTC.

This clone came up once. The chain's CDR3 is CASSPWTGRGQYF. The CDR3, as DNA: TGTGCCAGCAGCCCCTGGACAGGGAGAGGCCAGTACTTC. The chain is built from TRBV5-6 and TRBJ2-5, with 8 positions matching TRBD1. The ends lost 4 bases at V and 10 bases at J; junction bases unmatched: 9. The CDR3 extends over 13 amino acids. The germline gives CDR1 SGHDT, CDR2 YYEEEE.

V and J are TRBV5-8 and TRBJ2-3; D not certain. V was trimmed by 4 bases and J by 6 bases, leaving 9 bases between them. The CDR3 has 12 amino acids. The germline V gene has CDR1 SGHTS and CDR2 YDEGEE. The CDR3 DNA reads TGTGCCAGCAGCGTCAGGTTTGATACGCAGTATTTT. The encoded protein is CASSVRFDTQYF. The full variable domain, rest sourced from reference TRBV5-8 and TRBJ2-3, is EAGVTQSPTHLIKTRGQQATLRCSPISGHTSVYWYQQALGLGLQFLLWYDEGEERNRGNFPPRFSGRQFPNYSSELNVNALELEDSALYLCASSVRFDTQYFGPGTRLTVL.

V is TRBV11-3 and J is TRBJ2-7; D possibly corresponds to TRBD2 (6 bases). The germline V and J ends were trimmed by 4 bases and 2 bases, with 24 bases remaining between them. Germline V gene sequence: CDR1 SGHNT, CDR2 YENEEA. The CDR3 totals 18 residues. The DNA of the CDR3 is TGTGCCAGCAGCTCGCGGGACGGGGTGCCATTTGGAACCTACGAGCAGTACTTC. It translates to CASSSRDGVPFGTYEQYF.

The rearrangement uses TRBV11-2 and TRBJ1-2; D not certain. V was clipped by 6 bases and J by 5 bases, with 13 bases between them. The length of the CDR3 is 13 residues. Per the germline V gene, CDR1 is SGHAT and CDR2 is FQNNGV. The chain's CDR3 is CASSLAAYYGYTF. In DNA, the CDR3 is TGTGCCAGCAGTCTAGCCGCGTATTATGGCTACACCTTC.

The chain employs TRBV6-6 and TRBJ1-6; a weak D match, TRBD1 (6 bases). The germline V gene encodes CDR1 MNHNY and CDR2 SVGAGI (reference sequence). Trimming cost V 7 bases and J 0 bases, with 28 bases left between them. The CDR3 covers 21 residues. In nucleotides, the CDR3 is TGTGCCAGCACCTATAAGACAGCGGTTGGGGGCTCCCTCTCCTATAATTCACCCCTCCACTTT. Residues: CASTYKTAVGGSLSYNSPLHF.

Details on this clone: The sample has other DNA sequences that encode this CDR3 too. This chain connects TRBV30 to TRBJ1-4, with 9 bases matching TRBD1. The CDR3 extends over 14 amino acids. Germline V gives CDR1 GTSNPN, CDR2 SVGIG (reference sequence). V dropped 1 base and J dropped 8; count of bases not matched to a gene: 5. CDR3 DNA: TGTGCCTGGAGTGGGGACAGGGTGCAGGAAAAACTGTTTTTT. This gives the protein CAWSGDRVQEKLFF.

In its sample, this clone was seen once. V gene TRBV15 combines with J gene TRBJ1-2, with D hard to call. V was trimmed by 4 bases and J by 7 bases, leaving 16 bases between them. Germline lookup yields CDR1 LNHNV and CDR2 YYDKDF (reference sequence). CDR3 length: 14 residues. The CDR3 spells CATSTRDPLVGYTF. CDR3 sequence (DNA): TGTGCCACCAGCACTCGAGACCCCCTGGTTGGCTACACCTTC.

The V and J genes are TRBV27 and TRBJ2-2; D assignment may be TRBD1 or TRBD2 (5 bases each). V lost 6 bases and J 1 base, leaving 15 bases between the germline ends. Germline loops: CDR1 MNHEY, CDR2 SMNVEV (reference sequence). The CDR3 runs 16 residues. The CDR3 loop reads CASSPLVRGNTGELFF. DNA of the CDR3: TGTGCCAGCAGCCCACTAGTGAGGGGGAACACCGGGGAGCTGTTTTTT.

V and J are TRBV19 and TRBJ1-5; possible D gene TRBD1, 6 bases. Trimming removed 3 bases from V and 5 bases from J, with 17 bases in between. The CDR3 sequence is 16 residues long. Germline V CDR1 and CDR2: LNHDA, SQIVND (reference sequence). DNA of the CDR3: TGTGCCAGTAGTATCGGTGGTCAGGGGCCGGATCAGCCCCAGCATTTT. It codes for CASSIGGQGPDQPQHF.

This clone turned up a few times. The CDR3 DNA reads TGTGCCAGCAGTGCAACAGGGGGAAGGGATGAAAAACTGTTTTTT. It translates to CASSATGGRDEKLFF. The chain joins TRBV27 to TRBJ1-4; 8 positions match TRBD1. Germline assignment: CDR1 MNHEY and CDR2 SMNVEV (reference sequence). The V and J ends lost 5 bases and 6 bases, in that order; junction bases with no gene match: 8. The CDR3 has 15 residues. The variable domain in full, completed from reference TRBV27 and TRBJ1-4, reads EAQVTQNPRYLITVTGKKLTVTCSQNMNHEYMSWYRQDPGLGLRQIYYSMNVEVTDKGDVPEGYKVSRKEKRNFPLILESPSPNQTSLYFCASSATGGRDEKLFFGSGTQLSVL.